This is a list of T cell receptor beta chains from one sample in a study of blood T cell repertoires in COVID-19. Assay used: immunoSEQ multiplex PCR; TCRdb lists only in-frame clones, some missing. The data show 65,000 to 75,000 clones, around 87% seen once. The sequencing sample was made of peripheral blood. Receptors were obtained from a woman of 80 years or more with active or convalescent COVID-19. Both conserved end residues are part of each CDR3. The D gene is left open where the match is weak. Rows may omit the clone size; those that give it use once, few, many or a size class.

TRBJ2-7 TRBV4-1 15 TRBD2 NA CASSQVGGASNEQYF TGCGCCAGCAGCCAAGTCGGGGGGGCATCGAACGAGCAGTACTTC
TRBJ2-7 TRBV6-6 15 TRBD1 few CASSYGDRRSYEQYF TGTGCCAGCAGTTACGGGGACAGGCGTTCGTACGAGCAGTACTTC
TRBJ1-2 TRBV4-3 13 NA NA CASSQEIERGYTF TGCGCCAGCAGCCAAGAAATTGAGCGTGGCTACACCTTC
TRBJ1-1 TRBV5-6 15 NA NA CASHLDGQGSTEAFF TGTGCCAGCCACTTAGACGGTCAGGGCTCCACTGAAGCTTTCTTT
TRBJ2-3 TRBV7-3 17 TRBD2 NA CASSPRQAGGHGDTQYF TGTGCCAGCAGCCCCCGGCAAGCGGGGGGGCATGGAGATACGCAGTATTTT
TRBJ1-5 TRBV19 13 NA few CASRGVANQPQHF TGTGCCAGTAGGGGAGTGGCTAATCAGCCCCAGCATTTT
TRBJ2-2 TRBV9 14 NA NA CASSVGLSGGELFF TGTGCCAGCAGCGTAGGCCTTAGTGGCGGGGAGCTGTTTTTT
TRBJ2-1 TRBV28 14 TRBD2 NA CASSLPRGGSEQFF TGTGCCAGCAGTTTACCGCGGGGGGGCTCTGAGCAGTTCTTC
TRBJ1-2 TRBV9 14 NA NA CASSIRPEGYGYTF TGTGCCAGCAGCATACGACCGGAGGGCTATGGCTACACCTTC
TRBJ2-3 TRBV7-3 15 TRBD2 NA CASSPRLAATDTQYF TGTGCCAGCAGCCCAAGACTAGCGGCCACAGATACGCAGTATTTT
TRBJ2-1 TRBV7-8 12 NA NA CASSLADSSQFF TGTGCCAGCAGCTTAGCCGACTCGTCGCAGTTCTTC
TRBJ1-6 TRBV25-1 14 NA NA CASSGALVASPLHF TGTGCCAGCAGTGGCGCACTGGTAGCTTCACCCCTCCACTTT
TRBJ1-6 TRBV4-3 19 NA NA CASSQVILVASSYNSPLHF TGCGCCAGCAGCCAAGTGATCCTGGTCGCGAGCTCCTATAATTCACCCCTCCACTTT
TRBJ2-7 TRBV24-1 14 NA NA CATTKGVASYGQYF TGTGCCACCACTAAAGGAGTCGCGTCCTACGGGCAGTACTTC
TRBJ2-6 TRBV3-1/TRBV3-2 14 NA NA CASSPVVGANVLTF TGTGCCAGCAGCCCGGTAGTTGGGGCCAACGTCCTGACTTTC
TRBJ2-2 TRBV29-1 18 TRBD2 NA CSVLALTSGVANTGELFF TGCAGCGTCCTAGCCTTGACTAGCGGGGTCGCGAACACCGGGGAGCTGTTTTTT
TRBJ1-5 TRBV28 14 NA once CASSFLLGNQPQHF TGTGCCAGCAGTTTCCTTCTAGGCAATCAGCCCCAGCATTTT